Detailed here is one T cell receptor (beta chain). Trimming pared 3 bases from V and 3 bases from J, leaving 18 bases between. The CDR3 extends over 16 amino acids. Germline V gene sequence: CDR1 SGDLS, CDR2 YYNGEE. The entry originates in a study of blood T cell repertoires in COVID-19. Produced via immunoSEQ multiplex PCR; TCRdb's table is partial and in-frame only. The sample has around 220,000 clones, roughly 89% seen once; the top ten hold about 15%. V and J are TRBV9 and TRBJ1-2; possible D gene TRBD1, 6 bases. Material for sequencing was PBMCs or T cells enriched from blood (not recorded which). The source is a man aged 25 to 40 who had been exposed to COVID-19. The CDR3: CASSDSSGAFYYGYTF. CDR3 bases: TGTGCCAGCAGCGACTCATCAGGGGCGTTCTACTATGGCTACACCTTC.